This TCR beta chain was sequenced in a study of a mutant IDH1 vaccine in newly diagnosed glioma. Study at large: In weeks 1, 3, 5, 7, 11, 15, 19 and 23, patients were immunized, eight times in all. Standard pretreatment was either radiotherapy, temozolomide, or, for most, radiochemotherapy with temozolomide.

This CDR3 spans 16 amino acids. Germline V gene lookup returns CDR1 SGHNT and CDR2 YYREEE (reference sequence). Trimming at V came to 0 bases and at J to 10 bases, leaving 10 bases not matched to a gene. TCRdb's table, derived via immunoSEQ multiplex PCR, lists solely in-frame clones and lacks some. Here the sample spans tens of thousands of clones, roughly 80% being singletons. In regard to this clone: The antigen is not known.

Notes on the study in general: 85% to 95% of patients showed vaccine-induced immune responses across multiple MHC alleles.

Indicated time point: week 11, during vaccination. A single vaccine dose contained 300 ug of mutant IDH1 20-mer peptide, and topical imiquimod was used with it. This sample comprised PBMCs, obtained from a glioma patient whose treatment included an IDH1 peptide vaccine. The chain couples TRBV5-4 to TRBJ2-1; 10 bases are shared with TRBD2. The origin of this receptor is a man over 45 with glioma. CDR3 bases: TGTGCCAGCAGCTTGGCCCCTAGCGGGGGCAGGGAGGAGCAGTTCTTC. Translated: CASSLAPSGGREEQFF.